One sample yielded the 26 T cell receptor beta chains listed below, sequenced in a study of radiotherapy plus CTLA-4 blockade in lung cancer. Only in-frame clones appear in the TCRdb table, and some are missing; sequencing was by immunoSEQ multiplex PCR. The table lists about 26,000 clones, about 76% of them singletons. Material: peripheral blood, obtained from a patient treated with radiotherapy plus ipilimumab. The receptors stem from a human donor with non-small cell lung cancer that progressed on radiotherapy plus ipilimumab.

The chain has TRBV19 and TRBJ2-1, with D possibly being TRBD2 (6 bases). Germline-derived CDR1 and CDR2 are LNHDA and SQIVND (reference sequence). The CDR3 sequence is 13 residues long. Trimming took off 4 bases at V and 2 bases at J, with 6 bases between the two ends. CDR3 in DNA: TGTGCCAGTAGTAGCGGGACCTACAATGAGCAGTTCTTC. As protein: CASSSGTYNEQFF.

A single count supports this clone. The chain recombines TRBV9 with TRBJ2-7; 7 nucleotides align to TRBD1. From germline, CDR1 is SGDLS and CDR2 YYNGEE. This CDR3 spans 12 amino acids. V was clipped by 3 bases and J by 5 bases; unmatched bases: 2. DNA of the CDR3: TGTGCCAGCAGCGGACAGGGCGACGAGCAGTACTTC. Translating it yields CASSGQGDEQYF.

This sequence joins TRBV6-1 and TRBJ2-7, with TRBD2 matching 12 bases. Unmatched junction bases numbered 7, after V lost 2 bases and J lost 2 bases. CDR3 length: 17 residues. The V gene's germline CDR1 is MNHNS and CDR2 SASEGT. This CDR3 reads CASSESGASGGAYEQYF. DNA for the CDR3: TGTGCCAGCAGTGAAAGTGGGGCTAGCGGGGGGGCCTACGAGCAGTACTTC.

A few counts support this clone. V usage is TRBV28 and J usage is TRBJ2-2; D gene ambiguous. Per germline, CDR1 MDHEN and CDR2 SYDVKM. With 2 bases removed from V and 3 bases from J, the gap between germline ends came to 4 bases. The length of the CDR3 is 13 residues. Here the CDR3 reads CASSLSYTGELFF. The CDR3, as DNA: TGTGCCAGCAGTTTAAGCTACACCGGGGAGCTGTTTTTT.

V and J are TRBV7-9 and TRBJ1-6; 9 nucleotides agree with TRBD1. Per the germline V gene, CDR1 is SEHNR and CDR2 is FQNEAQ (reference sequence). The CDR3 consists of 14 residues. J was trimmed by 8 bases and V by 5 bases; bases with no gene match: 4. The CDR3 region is CASSPGQGYSPLHF. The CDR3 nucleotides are TGTGCCAGCAGCCCGGGACAGGGTTATTCACCCCTCCACTTT.

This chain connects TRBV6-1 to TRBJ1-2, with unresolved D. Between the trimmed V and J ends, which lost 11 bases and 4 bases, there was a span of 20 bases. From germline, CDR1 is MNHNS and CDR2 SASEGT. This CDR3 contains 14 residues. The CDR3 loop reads CAGSVEVLGYGYTF. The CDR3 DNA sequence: TGTGCCGGGTCCGTGGAGGTGTTGGGCTATGGCTACACCTTC.

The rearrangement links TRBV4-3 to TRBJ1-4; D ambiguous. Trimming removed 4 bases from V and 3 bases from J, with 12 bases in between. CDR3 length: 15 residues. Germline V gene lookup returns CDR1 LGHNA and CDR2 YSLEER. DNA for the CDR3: TGCGCCAGCAGCCCTACTGGGCTCTCTAATGAAAAACTGTTTTTT. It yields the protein CASSPTGLSNEKLFF.

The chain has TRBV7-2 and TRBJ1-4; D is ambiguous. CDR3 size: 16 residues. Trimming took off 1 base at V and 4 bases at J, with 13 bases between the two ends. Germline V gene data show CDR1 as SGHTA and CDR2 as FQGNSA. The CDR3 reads CASSLGGGRINEKLFF. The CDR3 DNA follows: TGTGCCAGCAGCTTAGGAGGAGGGAGAATTAATGAAAAACTGTTTTTT.

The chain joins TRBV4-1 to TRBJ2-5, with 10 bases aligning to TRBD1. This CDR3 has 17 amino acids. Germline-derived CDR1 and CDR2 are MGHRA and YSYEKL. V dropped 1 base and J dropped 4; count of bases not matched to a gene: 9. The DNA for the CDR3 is TGCGCCAGCAGCCAAGGGGTGGACAGGGGGTATGGAGAGACCCAGTACTTC. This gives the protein CASSQGVDRGYGETQYF.

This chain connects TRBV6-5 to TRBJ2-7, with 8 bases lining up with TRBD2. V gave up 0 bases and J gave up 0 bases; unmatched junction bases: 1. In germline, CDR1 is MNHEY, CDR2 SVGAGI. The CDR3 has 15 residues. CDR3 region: CASSYSLAGSYEQYF. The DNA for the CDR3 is TGTGCCAGCAGTTACTCGCTAGCGGGCTCCTACGAGCAGTACTTC.

CDR3 nucleotides: TGCGCCAGCAGCCCTGGGGGCGAGCTGGGCTCCTACAATGAGCAGTTCTTC. The encoded protein is CASSPGGELGSYNEQFF. The chain is built from TRBV4-3 and TRBJ2-1; maybe TRBD1 (6 bases). Germline lookup yields CDR1 LGHNA and CDR2 YSLEER. The CDR3 is 17 amino acids. V was trimmed by 4 bases and J by 0 bases, leaving 16 bases between them.

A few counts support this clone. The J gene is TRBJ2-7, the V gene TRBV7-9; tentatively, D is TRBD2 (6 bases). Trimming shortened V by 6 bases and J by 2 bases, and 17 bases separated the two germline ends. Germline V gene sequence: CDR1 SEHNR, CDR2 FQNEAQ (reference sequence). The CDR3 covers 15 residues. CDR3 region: CASSPDLPGAYEQYF. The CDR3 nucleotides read TGTGCCAGCAGTCCGGACCTGCCGGGGGCCTACGAGCAGTACTTC.

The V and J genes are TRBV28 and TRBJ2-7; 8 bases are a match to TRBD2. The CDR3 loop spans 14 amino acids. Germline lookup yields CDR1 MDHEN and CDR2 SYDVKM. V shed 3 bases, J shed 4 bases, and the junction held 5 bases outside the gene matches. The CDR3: CASSLASGRYEQYF. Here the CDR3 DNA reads TGTGCCAGCAGTTTGGCTAGCGGGCGGTACGAGCAGTACTTC.

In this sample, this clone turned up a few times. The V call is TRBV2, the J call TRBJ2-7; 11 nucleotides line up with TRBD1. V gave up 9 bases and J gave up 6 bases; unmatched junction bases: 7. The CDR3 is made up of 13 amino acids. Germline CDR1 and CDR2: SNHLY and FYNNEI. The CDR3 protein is CARTGTGGSEQYF. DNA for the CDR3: TGTGCCAGAACCGGGACAGGGGGGTCCGAGCAGTACTTC.

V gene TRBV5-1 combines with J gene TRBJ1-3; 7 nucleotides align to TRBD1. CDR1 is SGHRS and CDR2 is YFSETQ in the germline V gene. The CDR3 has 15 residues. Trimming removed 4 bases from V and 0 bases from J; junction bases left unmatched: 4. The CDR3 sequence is CASSITGASGNTIYF. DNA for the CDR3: TGCGCCAGCAGCATTACAGGGGCCTCTGGAAACACCATATATTTT.

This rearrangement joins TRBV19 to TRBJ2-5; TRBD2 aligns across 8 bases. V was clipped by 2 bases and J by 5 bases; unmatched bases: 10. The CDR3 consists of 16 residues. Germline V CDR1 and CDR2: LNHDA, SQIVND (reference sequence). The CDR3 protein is CASSILGTSGWETQYF. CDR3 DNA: TGTGCCAGTAGTATACTGGGAACTAGCGGTTGGGAGACCCAGTACTTC.

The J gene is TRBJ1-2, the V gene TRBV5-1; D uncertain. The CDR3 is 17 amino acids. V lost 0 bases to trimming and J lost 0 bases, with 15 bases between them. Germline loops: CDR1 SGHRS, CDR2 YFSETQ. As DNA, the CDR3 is TGCGCCAGCAGCTTGGCCCCCGGGCCCCAAGCTAACTATGGCTACACCTTC. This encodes CASSLAPGPQANYGYTF.

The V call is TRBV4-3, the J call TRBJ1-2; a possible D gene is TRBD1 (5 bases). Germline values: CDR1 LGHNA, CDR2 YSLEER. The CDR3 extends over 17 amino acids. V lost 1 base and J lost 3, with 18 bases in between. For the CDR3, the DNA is TGCGCCAGCAGCCAAGTGGCCCAGGGCAGGCTGGACTATGGCTACACCTTC. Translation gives CASSQVAQGRLDYGYTF.

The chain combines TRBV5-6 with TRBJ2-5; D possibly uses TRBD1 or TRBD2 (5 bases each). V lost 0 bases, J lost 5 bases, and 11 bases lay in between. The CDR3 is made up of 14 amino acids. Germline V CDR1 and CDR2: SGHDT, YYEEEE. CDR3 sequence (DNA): TGTGCCAGCAGCTTGGGGATGGGGGAGGAGACCCAGTACTTC. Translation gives CASSLGMGEETQYF.

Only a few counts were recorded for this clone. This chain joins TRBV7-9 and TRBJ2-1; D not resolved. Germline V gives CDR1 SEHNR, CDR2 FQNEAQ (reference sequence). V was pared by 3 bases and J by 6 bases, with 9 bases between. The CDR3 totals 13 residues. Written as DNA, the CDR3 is TGTGCCAGCAGCTTCGGTGGAAGCAATGAGCAGTTCTTC. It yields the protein CASSFGGSNEQFF.

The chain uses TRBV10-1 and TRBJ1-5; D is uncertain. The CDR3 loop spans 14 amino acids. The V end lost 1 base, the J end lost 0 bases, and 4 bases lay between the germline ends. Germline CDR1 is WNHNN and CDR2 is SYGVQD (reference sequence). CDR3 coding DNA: TGCGCCAGCAGTGAGTACAATAGCAATCAGCCCCAGCATTTT. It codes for CASSEYNSNQPQHF.

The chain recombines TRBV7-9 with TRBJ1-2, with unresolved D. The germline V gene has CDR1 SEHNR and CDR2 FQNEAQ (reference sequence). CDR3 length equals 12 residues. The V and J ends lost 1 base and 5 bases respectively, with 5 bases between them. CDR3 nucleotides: TGTGCCAGCAGCTTAGACGGATATGGCTACACCTTC. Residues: CASSLDGYGYTF.

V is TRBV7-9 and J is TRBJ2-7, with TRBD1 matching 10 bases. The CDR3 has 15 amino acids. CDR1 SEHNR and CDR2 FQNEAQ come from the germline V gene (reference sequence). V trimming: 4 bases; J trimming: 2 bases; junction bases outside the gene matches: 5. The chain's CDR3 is CASSSGQGGTYEQYF. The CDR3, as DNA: TGTGCCAGCAGCTCCGGACAGGGGGGCACCTACGAGCAGTACTTC.

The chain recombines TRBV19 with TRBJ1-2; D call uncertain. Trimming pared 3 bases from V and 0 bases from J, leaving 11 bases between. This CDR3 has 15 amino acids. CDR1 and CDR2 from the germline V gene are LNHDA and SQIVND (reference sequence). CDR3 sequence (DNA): TGTGCCAGTAGTATTTGGGAAGGAGCTAACTATGGCTACACCTTC. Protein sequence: CASSIWEGANYGYTF.

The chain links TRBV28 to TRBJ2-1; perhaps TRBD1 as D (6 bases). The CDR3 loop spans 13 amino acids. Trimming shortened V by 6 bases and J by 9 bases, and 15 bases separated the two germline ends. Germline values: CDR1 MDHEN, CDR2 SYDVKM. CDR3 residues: CASRAAGVGEQFF. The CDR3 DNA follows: TGTGCCAGCAGGGCCGCAGGGGTCGGTGAGCAGTTCTTC.

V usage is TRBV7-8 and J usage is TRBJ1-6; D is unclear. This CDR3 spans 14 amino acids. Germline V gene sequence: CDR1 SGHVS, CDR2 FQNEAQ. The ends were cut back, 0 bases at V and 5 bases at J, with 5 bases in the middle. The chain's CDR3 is CASSLAGHNSPLHF. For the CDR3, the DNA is TGTGCCAGCAGCTTAGCTGGGCATAATTCACCCCTCCACTTT.